The 25 T cell receptor beta chains below come from one sample, sequenced in a study of OX40 agonist ivuxolimab in advanced cancers. Method: immunoSEQ multiplex PCR; TCRdb's copy keeps in-frame clones and lacks some. The sample contains over 85,000 clones, around 85% of which appear only once. Sequencing was performed on CD4+ or CD8+ T cells sorted from blood, taken in a trial of the OX40 agonist ivuxolimab. Receptor source: an adult with an advanced solid tumor such as melanoma, head and neck, liver or kidney cancer.

The rearrangement uses TRBV27 and TRBJ1-3; D remains ambiguous. Germline V gene data show CDR1 as MNHEY and CDR2 as SMNVEV (reference sequence). The CDR3 contains 13 residues. The germline V and J ends were trimmed by 5 bases and 10 bases, with 15 bases remaining between them. CDR3 bases: TGTGCCAGCAGTCATACCCCCTCTTCGACCATATATTTT. Its protein product is CASSHTPSSTIYF.

The chain is built from TRBV25-1 and TRBJ2-5, with TRBD2 matching 9 bases. CDR1 MGHDK and CDR2 SYGVNS come from the germline V gene. The CDR3 has 14 residues. J lost 4 bases, V lost 6 bases, and 6 bases had no gene match. CDR3 nucleotides: TGTGCCAGCAGGGGCGGGGGGGAGACAGAGACCCAGTACTTC. As protein: CASRGGGETETQYF.

This chain joins TRBV14 and TRBJ2-1; 10 bases are a match to TRBD2. V shed 3 bases, J shed 4 bases, and the junction held 3 bases outside the gene matches. The CDR3 consists of 15 residues. Looked up from germline, CDR1 is SGHDN and CDR2 is FVKESK. This CDR3 is CASSQIAGGYNEQFF. The CDR3 DNA reads as TGTGCCAGCAGCCAGATAGCGGGGGGATACAATGAGCAGTTCTTC.

The genes are TRBV7-2 and TRBJ2-7; D call uncertain. V gave up 5 bases and J gave up 6 bases, with 11 bases separating them. The germline gives CDR1 SGHTA, CDR2 FQGNSA. The CDR3 length is 12 residues. In DNA, the CDR3 is TGTGCCAGCAGCCAAGACACGACCGAGCAGTACTTC. Translation: CASSQDTTEQYF.

This clone was observed once. The chain links TRBV18 to TRBJ2-3; no reliable D call. The CDR3 spans 15 residues. V was trimmed by 2 bases and J by 5 bases, leaving 14 bases between them. Germline V gene sequence: CDR1 KGHSH, CDR2 LQKENI. Here the CDR3 DNA reads TGTGCCAGCTCACCAACGCCGGACGGTGGAGATACGCAGTATTTT. It specifies CASSPTPDGGDTQYF. The whole variable domain, filled in from reference TRBV18 and TRBJ2-3, reads NAGVMQNPRHLVRRRGQEARLRCSPMKGHSHVYWYRQLPEEGLKFMVYLQKENIIDESGMPKERFSAEFPKEGPSILRIQQVVRGDSAAYFCASSPTPDGGDTQYFGPGTRLTVL.

The rearrangement uses TRBV19 and TRBJ2-7; D is unresolved. The CDR3 is 13 amino acids. Germline V lookup: CDR1 LNHDA, CDR2 SQIVND (reference sequence). V was shortened by 3 bases and J by 0 bases, with 6 bases between the two germline ends. The CDR3 protein is CASSIRNSYEQYF. In DNA, the CDR3 is TGTGCCAGTAGTATTCGTAACTCCTACGAGCAGTACTTC.

The CDR3 nucleotides are TGTGCCAGCAGTTTACAGGGACCCAGGAGCTCCTATAATTCACCCCTCCACTTT. It is translated as CASSLQGPRSSYNSPLHF. The chain employs TRBV27 and TRBJ1-6; a weak D match, TRBD1 (5 bases). The CDR3 extends over 18 amino acids. Germline lookup yields CDR1 MNHEY and CDR2 SMNVEV (reference sequence). Trimming stripped 2 bases from V and 0 bases from J, with 14 bases between.

The chain has TRBV5-1 and TRBJ2-2, with 10 positions matching TRBD1. There are 16 residues in the CDR3. The V and J ends lost 1 base and 4 bases, in that order; junction bases with no gene match: 4. Germline V lookup: CDR1 SGHRS, CDR2 YFSETQ. CDR3 sequence reads: CASSLMGTGVTGELFF. CDR3 DNA sequence: TGCGCCAGCAGCTTGATGGGGACAGGGGTCACCGGGGAGCTGTTTTTT.

This clone was observed once. The chain recombines TRBV7-2 with TRBJ2-2; 8 nucleotides align to TRBD2. V gave up 10 bases and J gave up 3 bases; unmatched junction bases: 7. The CDR3 covers 14 residues. Germline V lookup: CDR1 SGHTA, CDR2 FQGNSA. CDR3 region: CATSRGGDTGELFF. DNA for the CDR3: TGTGCCACCTCCCGGGGGGGCGACACCGGGGAGCTGTTTTTT.

Only one count was recorded for this clone. The chain links TRBV29-1 to TRBJ1-2; 7 nucleotides align to TRBD1. CDR1 is SQVTM, CDR2 ANQGSEA, per germline. Germline trimming cut 6 bases from V and 8 bases from J; bases unmatched to any gene: 15. The CDR3 covers 14 residues. The CDR3: CSVSTAGTVGGYTF. DNA of the CDR3: TGCAGCGTCAGTACCGCCGGGACAGTCGGCGGCTACACCTTC.

The rearrangement joins TRBV11-1 to TRBJ2-1; tentative D call: TRBD1 (5 bases). CDR3 length: 13 residues. V was shortened by 7 bases and J by 3 bases, with 10 bases between the two germline ends. CDR1 and CDR2 (germline): SGHAT, FQDESV (reference sequence). The CDR3 bases are TGTGCCAGCACCTCAGGGTACTACAATGAGCAGTTCTTC. This translates into CASTSGYYNEQFF.

This clone showed up just once. The rearrangement uses TRBV5-5 and TRBJ2-7; the D call may be TRBD1 or TRBD2 (5 bases each). Germline CDR1 and CDR2: SGHKS and YYEKEE (reference sequence). V was trimmed by 5 bases and J by 2 bases, leaving 11 bases between them. The CDR3 spans 13 residues. The CDR3 sequence: CASRGDGTYEQYF. The CDR3 DNA reads as TGTGCCAGCAGGGGGGACGGGACCTACGAGCAGTACTTC.

With respect to this clone: This CDR3 is also generated by other DNA sequences in the sample. The chain employs TRBV7-9 and TRBJ2-7; TRBD1 matches 7 bases. Germline V CDR1 and CDR2: SEHNR, FQNEAQ (reference sequence). The CDR3 has 13 residues. With 2 bases clipped from V and 3 bases from J, the junction kept 1 base outside the gene matches. As DNA, the CDR3 is TGTGCCAGCAGCTTATCAGGGGGCTACGAGCAGTACTTC. Amino acids: CASSLSGGYEQYF.

This chain connects TRBV11-2 to TRBJ2-2, with a tentative D call TRBD1 (6 bases). The V end lost 3 bases, the J end lost 2 bases, and 7 bases lay between the germline ends. In germline, CDR1 is SGHAT, CDR2 FQNNGV. This CDR3 comprises 14 residues. The CDR3 DNA is TGTGCCAGCAGCTTGGGGGCAAACACCGGGGAGCTGTTTTTT. Its protein product is CASSLGANTGELFF. Based on the CDR3 plus reference TRBV11-2 and TRBJ2-2, the full variable domain is EAGVAQSPRYKIIEKRQSVAFWCNPISGHATLYWYQQILGQGPKLLIQFQNNGVVDDSQLPKDRFSAERLKGVDSTLKIQPAKLEDSAVYLCASSLGANTGELFFGEGSRLTVL.

The DNA for the CDR3 is TGTGCCAGCAGGTACTGGGGATCGAACTATGGCTACACCTTC. It codes for CASRYWGSNYGYTF. The rearrangement links TRBV6-1 to TRBJ1-2; D is unclear. The CDR3 contains 14 residues. From germline, CDR1 is MNHNS and CDR2 SASEGT. V shed 6 bases and J shed 2 bases, with 13 bases lying between them.

The V and J genes are TRBV19 and TRBJ2-1; possibly TRBD1 or TRBD2 for D (5 bases each). V was trimmed by 7 bases and J by 8 bases, leaving 18 bases between them. Germline-derived CDR1 and CDR2 are LNHDA and SQIVND (reference sequence). There are 14 residues in the CDR3. CDR3 coding DNA: TGTGCCAGTACGAGGGGCCGTGGGGAATATGAGCAGTTCTTC. This translates into CASTRGRGEYEQFF.

The chain joins TRBV14 to TRBJ1-1; D remains unclear. V shed 0 bases and J shed 11 bases, with 10 bases lying between them. Per germline, CDR1 SGHDN and CDR2 FVKESK. The CDR3 runs to 12 residues. CDR3 sequence: CASSQDYLVAFF. The CDR3 DNA sequence: TGTGCCAGCAGCCAAGATTACCTGGTGGCTTTCTTT.

Concerning this clone: Here the CDR3 omits its conserved ending phenylalanine or tryptophan, so a read error is the likely source. The rearrangement links TRBV19 to TRBJ1-6; D remains ambiguous. V lost 3 bases to trimming and J lost 14 bases, with 14 bases between them. Per the germline V gene, CDR1 is LNHDA and CDR2 is SQIVND (reference sequence). The CDR3 is 13 amino acids. CDR3 coding DNA: TGTGCCAGTAGTATCGGAAGGGCGGGGACCCTCCACCTT. It translates to CASSIGRAGTLHL.

The V and J genes are TRBV11-2 and TRBJ1-4, with 10 bases matching TRBD1. Per the germline V gene, CDR1 is SGHAT and CDR2 is FQNNGV. With V trimmed by 2 bases and J by 7 bases, 13 bases remained unmatched. The CDR3 has 18 residues. The CDR3 spells CASSLLRDRGVWSEKLFF. The CDR3 coding sequence is TGTGCCAGCAGCTTACTCAGGGACAGGGGAGTTTGGAGTGAAAAACTGTTTTTT.

This clone was recorded once. CDR3 DNA: TGCGCCAGCATGGGGATGAACACTGAAGCTTTCTTT. Its protein is CASMGMNTEAFF. The J gene is TRBJ1-1, the V gene TRBV4-1, with unresolved D. Germline V CDR1 and CDR2: MGHRA, YSYEKL. V was pared by 7 bases and J by 0 bases, with 6 bases between. This CDR3 has 12 residues.

V gene TRBV7-9 combines with J gene TRBJ1-5, with D unclear. The CDR3 covers 17 residues. CDR1 is SEHNR, CDR2 FQNEAQ, per germline (reference sequence). The V and J ends lost 3 bases and 0 bases respectively, with 15 bases between them. The CDR3 sequence: CASSLFSGQGSNQPQHF. CDR3 nucleotides: TGTGCCAGCAGCTTGTTTTCGGGTCAAGGTAGCAATCAGCCCCAGCATTTT.

This clone was seen just once. This chain connects TRBV13 to TRBJ1-4, with a tentative D call TRBD1 (6 bases). The CDR3 sequence is 16 residues long. V was clipped by 5 bases and J by 7 bases, with 20 bases between them. Germline values: CDR1 PRHDT, CDR2 FYEKMQ (reference sequence). The CDR3 DNA follows: TGTGCCAGCAGCGACCGACTTCTCCTGGGGGCTGAAAAACTGTTTTTT. This sequence encodes CASSDRLLLGAEKLFF. Based on the CDR3 plus reference TRBV13 and TRBJ1-4, the full variable domain is AAGVIQSPRHLIKEKRETATLKCYPIPRHDTVYWYQQGPGQDPQFLISFYEKMQSDKGSIPDRFSAQQFSDYHSELNMSSLELGDSALYFCASSDRLLLGAEKLFFGSGTQLSVL.

V and J are TRBV5-8 and TRBJ1-5; a weak D match, TRBD1 (5 bases). V was pared by 1 base and J by 9 bases, with 11 bases between. CDR1 and CDR2 (germline): SGHTS, YDEGEE. The CDR3 has 13 residues. CDR3 amino acids: CASSLSGPRPQHF. The CDR3 DNA sequence: TGTGCCAGCAGCTTGTCGGGGCCCCGGCCCCAGCATTTT.

DNA of the CDR3: TGTGCCATCAGACAAGCCGACGGTGGGGCCTCCTACGAGCAGTACTTC. This codes for CAIRQADGGASYEQYF. The chain recombines TRBV10-3 with TRBJ2-7, with a weak D call TRBD1 (5 bases). The CDR3 loop spans 16 amino acids. Trimming took 6 bases from V and 0 from J, leaving 18 bases between them. The V gene's germline CDR1 is ENHRY and CDR2 SYGVKD.

This chain connects TRBV5-1 to TRBJ1-3; D possibly corresponds to TRBD1 (6 bases). The CDR3 sequence is 14 residues long. Per germline, CDR1 SGHRS and CDR2 YFSETQ. V dropped 4 bases and J dropped 7 bases, with 15 bases sitting between them. The CDR3 region has the DNA TGCGCCAGCAGCGCCGACAGGTTCGGTAACACCATATATTTT. It translates to CASSADRFGNTIYF. Drawing the rest from reference TRBV5-1 and TRBJ1-3, the complete variable domain is KAGVTQTPRYLIKTRGQQVTLSCSPISGHRSVSWYQQTPGQGLQFLFEYFSETQRNKGNFPGRFSGRQFSNSRSEMNVSTLELGDSALYLCASSADRFGNTIYFGEGSWLTVV.